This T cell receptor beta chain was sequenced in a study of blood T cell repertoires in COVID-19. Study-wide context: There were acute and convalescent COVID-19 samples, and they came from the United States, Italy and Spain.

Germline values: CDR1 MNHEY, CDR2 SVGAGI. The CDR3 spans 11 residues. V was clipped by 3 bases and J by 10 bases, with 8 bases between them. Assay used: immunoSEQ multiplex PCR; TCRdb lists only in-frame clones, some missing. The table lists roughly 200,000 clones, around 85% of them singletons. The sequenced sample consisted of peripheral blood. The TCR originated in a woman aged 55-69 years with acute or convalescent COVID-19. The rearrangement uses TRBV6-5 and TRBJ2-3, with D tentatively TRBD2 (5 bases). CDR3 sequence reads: CASSYLGAQYF. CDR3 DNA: TGTGCCAGCAGTTATCTGGGAGCGCAGTATTTT.